This TCR beta chain was sequenced for a study of T cells after yellow fever vaccination. Study background: The SMART-Seq v4 Ultra Low Input method served to prepare the low-cell-number fractions. Points from the study as a whole: A limited proportion of clonotypes was detected within both the CD4 and CD8 compartments.

CDR1 and CDR2 (germline): DFQATT, SNEGSKA (reference sequence). V was cut by 5 bases and J by 6 bases, with 15 bases left in between. This CDR3 is 13 amino acids long. TCR cDNA was made by 5'RACE template switching, adding a universal primer site and UMIs. TCRdb independently ran MiXCR on the 5' RACE reads; one entry per CDR3 protein. Here the sample spans approximately 250,000 distinct CDR3 sequences, roughly 5.2% being singletons. This clonotype was observed a few times. Its antigen is as yet unknown. The chain links TRBV20-1 to TRBJ2-3; maybe TRBD2 (6 bases). Material: CD4+ T cells sorted from PBMCs, obtained on the day of the yellow fever booster vaccination. The source of this sequence is a man between 18 and 35 years old who received the YFV17D yellow fever vaccine. CDR3 in DNA: TGCAGTGCTGGAGGGCCGTTAGCGGATACGCAGTATTTT. It is translated as CSAGGPLADTQYF.